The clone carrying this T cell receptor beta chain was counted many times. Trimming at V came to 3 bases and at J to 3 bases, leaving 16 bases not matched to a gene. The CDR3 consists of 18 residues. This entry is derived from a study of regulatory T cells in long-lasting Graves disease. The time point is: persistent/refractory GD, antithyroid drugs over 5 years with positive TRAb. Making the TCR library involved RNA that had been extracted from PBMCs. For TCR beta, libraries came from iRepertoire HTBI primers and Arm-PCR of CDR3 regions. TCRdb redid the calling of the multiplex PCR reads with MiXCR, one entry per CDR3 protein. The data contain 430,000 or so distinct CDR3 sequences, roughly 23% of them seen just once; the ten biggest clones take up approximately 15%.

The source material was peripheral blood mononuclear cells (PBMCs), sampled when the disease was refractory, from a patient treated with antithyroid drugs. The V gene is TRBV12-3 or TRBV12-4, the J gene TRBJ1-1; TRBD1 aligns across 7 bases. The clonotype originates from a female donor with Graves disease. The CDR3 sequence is CASSLSYSVTGVDTEAFF. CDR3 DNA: TGTGCCAGCAGTTTGTCATACTCGGTCACAGGGGTGGACACTGAAGCTTTCTTT.